This TCR beta chain was identified in a study of CD8+ T cells in alopecia areata. Study overall: Those receiving the skin were approximately 6-10-week-old female C3H/HeJ mice, whose grafts came from roughly 6-13-month-old C3H/HeJ donors with spontaneous alopecia.

Findings and caveats of the study: In lesional scalp, particularly from alopecia totalis/universalis, clonality was higher than in normal scalp.

Cells from pooled cutaneous lymph nodes were sorted by CD4, CD8alpha, NKG2D, NKG2ACE and other markers. Worth noting for this clone: Its antigen remains unknown. Genes and germline are mouse. The read stops 4 residues short of the end of the CDR3; the missing end is completed from the germline J gene. Within the sample, other DNA sequences also encode this same CDR3.

Extraction and reverse transcription of RNA yielded cDNA as the sequencing template. The repertoire was sequenced with immunoSEQ multiplex PCR; TCRdb's copy has only in-frame clones and lacks some. The table lists about 270,000 clones, with no singletons. Looked up from germline, CDR1 is NNHNN and CDR2 is SYGAGS (reference sequence). The CDR3 contains 14 residues. The J segment lost 3 bases and the V segment lost 1 base, leaving 1 base of the junction unmatched. The chain joins TRBV13-2 to TRBJ2-7; 10 bases are a match to TRBD2. This receptor was identified in a C3H/HeJ mouse with alopecia areata. As its MHC haplotype, the strain has H2-k. Sequences were obtained from CD4+ T cells sorted from a lymph node. CDR3 DNA, as far as it was read: TGTGCCAGCGGTGATAGGGACTGGGGCTAT. It is translated as CASGDRDWGY. The full-length CDR3 reads as CASGDRDWGYEQYF.